The rows below give T cell receptor beta chains drawn from one sample of a study of blood T cell repertoires in COVID-19. Here immunoSEQ multiplex PCR was the method, and the copy in TCRdb shows in-frame clones only, minus some. The sample holds under 300,000 clones; roughly nine tenths are singletons and the top ten take roughly 4.5%. The sequencing input was peripheral blood. The receptors stem from a woman aged 40 to 50 who had recovered from COVID-19. Both conserved end residues are part of each CDR3. D genes are given only for firm matches. A clone size is listed for some rows: how often the clone was seen (once, few, many), or a class if it is expanded.

V gene	D gene	clone size	J gene	CDR3 DNA	CDR3 protein
TRBV9	TRBD1	NA	TRBJ1-2	TGTGCCAGCAGCGATTCAGGGGGCACCTCTGGCTACACCTTC	CASSDSGGTSGYTF
TRBV5-1	TRBD2	NA	TRBJ2-7	TGCGCCAGCAGCTTGGTGAACGGGGGGGCCTACGAGCAGTACTTC	CASSLVNGGAYEQYF
TRBV12-5	TRBD2	NA	TRBJ2-3	TGTGCTAGTGGTTTAACTGGACTAGCGGCAGATACGCAGTATTTT	CASGLTGLAADTQYF
TRBV7-8	NA	NA	TRBJ2-5	TGTGCCAGCAGCTCCGGGACTGTGGGGGAGACCCAGTACTTC	CASSSGTVGETQYF
TRBV3-1/TRBV3-2	NA	NA	TRBJ2-3	TGTGCCAGCAGCCCGCCGGACACCTACACAGATACGCAGTATTTT	CASSPPDTYTDTQYF
TRBV5-1	TRBD1	NA	TRBJ1-4	TGCGCCAGCAGCCAAGACAGGGTTAATGAAAAACTGTTTTTT	CASSQDRVNEKLFF
TRBV5-1	TRBD1	NA	TRBJ1-4	TGCGCCAGCAGCCCCGGACAGGGAAATGAAAAACTGTTTTTT	CASSPGQGNEKLFF
TRBV5-4	NA	once	TRBJ2-7	TGTGCCAGCAGCTCACAATACGAGCAGTACTTC	CASSSQYEQYF
TRBV6-5	NA	NA	TRBJ1-4	TGTGCCAGCAGTACCGGGTCGTCGGAAAAACTGTTTTTT	CASSTGSSEKLFF
TRBV19	NA	NA	TRBJ2-7	TGTGCCAGTAGTTCTTTCTCGGGACTCCAAGGGTACGAGCAGTACTTC	CASSSFSGLQGYEQYF
TRBV2	NA	NA	TRBJ2-7	TGTGCCAGCAGTGCAGAGCGAACCTACGAGCAGTACTTC	CASSAERTYEQYF
TRBV4-3	NA	NA	TRBJ2-5	TGCGCCAGCAGCCCGACGGGCGGGGAAGCAGAGACCCAGTACTTC	CASSPTGGEAETQYF
TRBV11-2	TRBD2	NA	TRBJ2-1	TGTGCCAGCAGCCCCGGGACTAGTTTTGTGCGGAATGAGCAGTTCTTC	CASSPGTSFVRNEQFF
TRBV9	NA	NA	TRBJ2-7	TGTGCCAGCAGCCCGCCGGGGAGCCACTACGAGCAGTACTTC	CASSPPGSHYEQYF
TRBV15	TRBD1	few	TRBJ1-5	TGTGCCACCAGCGGGGGACAGGGATTAAATCAGCCCCAGCATTTT	CATSGGQGLNQPQHF
TRBV5-1	NA	once	TRBJ1-1	TGCGCCAGCAGCCCGGCGGTTGCGGGCGGAACTGAAGCTTTCTTT	CASSPAVAGGTEAFF
TRBV11-2	TRBD2	NA	TRBJ2-1	TGTGCCAGCAGCTCCGGACTAGCGGCACTTACTTACAATGAGCAGTTCTTC	CASSSGLAALTYNEQFF
TRBV7-2	TRBD2	NA	TRBJ2-2	TGTGCCAGCAGCCTAGATCGCGGGAGTTTTAACGGGGAGCTGTTTTTT	CASSLDRGSFNGELFF
TRBV19	TRBD2	NA	TRBJ2-1	TGTGCCAGTAGTCTCATGACTAGCGGGATCGAGTTTAAGAGTAATGAGCAGTTCTTC	CASSLMTSGIEFKSNEQFF
TRBV24-1	NA	NA	TRBJ1-6	TGTGCCACCAGTAAATCTCATAATTCACCCCTCCACTTT	CATSKSHNSPLHF
TRBV9	TRBD1	NA	TRBJ1-4	TGTGCCAGCTCCCCAGGGGGATTTAATGAAAAACTGTTTTTT	CASSPGGFNEKLFF
TRBV6-5	NA	NA	TRBJ2-7	TGTGCCAGCACAGGTCTCAGCTCCTACGAGCAGTACTTC	CASTGLSSYEQYF
TRBV11-2	NA	NA	TRBJ1-4	TGTGCCAGCAGCTTCCAGGACACCTCCTGGGGAAAACTGTTTTTT	CASSFQDTSWGKLFF
TRBV6-2/TRBV6-3	TRBD2	NA	TRBJ2-1	TGTGCCAGCAGTTACATCGACCTGCGGGGGAGCTCCTACAATGAGCAGTTCTTC	CASSYIDLRGSSYNEQFF
TRBV19	NA	NA	TRBJ2-2	TGTGCCAGTACCGACAGAGGTTTTAGTGGCGGGGAGCTGTTTTTT	CASTDRGFSGGELFF
TRBV9	NA	NA	TRBJ1-5	TGTGCCAGCAGCGTAGATTACAATCAGCCCCAGCATTTT	CASSVDYNQPQHF